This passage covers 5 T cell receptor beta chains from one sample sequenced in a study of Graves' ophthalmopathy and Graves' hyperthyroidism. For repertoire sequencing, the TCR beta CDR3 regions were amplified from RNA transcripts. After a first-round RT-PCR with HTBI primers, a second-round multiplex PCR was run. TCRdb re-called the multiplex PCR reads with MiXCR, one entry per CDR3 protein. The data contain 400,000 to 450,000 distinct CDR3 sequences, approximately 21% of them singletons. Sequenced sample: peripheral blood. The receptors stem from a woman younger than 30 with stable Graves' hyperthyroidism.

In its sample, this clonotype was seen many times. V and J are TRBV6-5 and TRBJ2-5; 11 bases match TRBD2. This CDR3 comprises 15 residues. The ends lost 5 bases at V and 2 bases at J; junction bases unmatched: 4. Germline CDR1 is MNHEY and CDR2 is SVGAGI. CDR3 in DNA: TGTGCCAGCAGTGTACTAGCGGGAGATCAAGAGACCCAGTACTTC. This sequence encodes CASSVLAGDQETQYF.

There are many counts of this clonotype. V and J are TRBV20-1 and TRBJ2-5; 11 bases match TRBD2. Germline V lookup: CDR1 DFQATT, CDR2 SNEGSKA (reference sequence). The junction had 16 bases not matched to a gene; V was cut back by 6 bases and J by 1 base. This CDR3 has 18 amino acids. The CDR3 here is CSADKRLAGRSTQETQYF. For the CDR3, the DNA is TGCAGTGCCGACAAAAGACTAGCGGGGAGATCAACCCAAGAGACCCAGTACTTC.

CDR3 sequence: CASSDRGPYGYTF. CDR3 coding DNA: TGTGCCAGCAGTGACAGGGGCCCCTATGGCTACACCTTC. The rearrangement joins TRBV12-3 or TRBV12-4 to TRBJ1-2; 8 nucleotides line up with TRBD1. The length of the CDR3 is 13 residues. After removal of 5 bases from V and 4 bases from J, the junction contained 3 bases not matched to a gene.

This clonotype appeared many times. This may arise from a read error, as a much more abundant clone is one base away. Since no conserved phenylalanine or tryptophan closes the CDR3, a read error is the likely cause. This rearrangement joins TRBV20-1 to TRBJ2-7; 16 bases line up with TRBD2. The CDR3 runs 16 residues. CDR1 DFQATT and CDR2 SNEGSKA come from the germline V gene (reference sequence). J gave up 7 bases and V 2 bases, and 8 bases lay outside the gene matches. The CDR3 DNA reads TGCAGTGCTAGATCGGGACTAGCGGGAGGGCCCGGTGAGCAGTACTCC. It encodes CSARSGLAGGPGEQYS.

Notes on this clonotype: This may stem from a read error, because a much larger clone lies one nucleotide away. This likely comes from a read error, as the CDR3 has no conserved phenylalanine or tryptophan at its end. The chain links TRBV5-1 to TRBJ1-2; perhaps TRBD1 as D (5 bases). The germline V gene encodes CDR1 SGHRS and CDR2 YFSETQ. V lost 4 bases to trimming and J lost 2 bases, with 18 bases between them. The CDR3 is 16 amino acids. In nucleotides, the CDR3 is TGCGCCAGCAGCCTCCTGAGGGGCAAAGTAAACTATGGCTACACCGTC. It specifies CASSLLRGKVNYGYTV.